The rows below give T cell receptor beta chains drawn from one sample of a study of cytomegalovirus exposure and HLA in healthy donors. This table comes from immunoSEQ multiplex PCR, and its TCRdb copy is limited to in-frame clones, with some not included. The sample has roughly 150,000 clones; 73% are singletons. The sequencing input was PBMCs. These receptors all come from a woman aged 18-29 years in good health and CMV-seropositive. The CDR3 runs from the conserved cysteine through the conserved F or W. Fields, in order: J gene, CDR3 length, D gene, V gene, clone size, CDR3 DNA, CDR3 protein. The D gene is left open where the match is weak. The size of a clone is reported for some rows only, either as once, few or many, or as a class for expanded clones.

TRBJ2-7 | 15 | TRBD2 | TRBV28 | few | TGTGCCAGCAGTTTGCGGGGGTATCCCTCCTACGAGCAGTACTTC | CASSLRGYPSYEQYF
TRBJ1-1 | 14 | - | TRBV7-9 | - | TGTGCCAGCAGCTTAGATGGCAGGGGCTGGCCAGCTTTCTTT | CASSLDGRGWPAFF
TRBJ2-2 | 15 | TRBD1 | TRBV7-2 | - | TGTGCCAGCAGCTTAGGAGACAGGGCGACCGGGGAGCTGTTTTTT | CASSLGDRATGELFF
TRBJ2-3 | 13 | TRBD1 | TRBV6-1 | few | TGTGCCAGCAGTGAAGGGTACAGGGGGACGCAGTATTTT | CASSEGYRGTQYF
TRBJ2-7 | 14 | TRBD2 | TRBV19 | few | TGTGCCAGTAGTGCTAGCGGGTACGCCTACGAGCAGTACTTC | CASSASGYAYEQYF
TRBJ1-2 | 18 | TRBD1 | TRBV7-9 | few | TGTGCCAGCAGCTTAGTTGGGACAGGGGGACCCAGTAACTATGGCTACACCTTC | CASSLVGTGGPSNYGYTF
TRBJ2-1 | 18 | TRBD2 | TRBV5-4 | - | TGTGCCAGCAGCTTGGGTGGGGGCGGGGGGGCTGTGGGTAATGAGCAGTTCTTC | CASSLGGGGGAVGNEQFF
TRBJ2-1 | 16 | TRBD2 | TRBV4-3 | - | TGCGCCAGCAGCCAAGGGGTTAGCGGGGGACGGGATGAGCAGTTCTTC | CASSQGVSGGRDEQFF
TRBJ2-3 | 14 | - | TRBV25-1 | - | TGTGCCAGCAGTGCTGCAGGGGACACAGATACGCAGTATTTT | CASSAAGDTDTQYF
TRBJ2-7 | 17 | - | TRBV11-2 | - | TGTGCCAGCAGCCCCTCTGGGGGGTCAGGTTCGGGCTACGAGCAGTACTTC | CASSPSGGSGSGYEQYF
TRBJ2-7 | 14 | TRBD1 | TRBV7-9 | - | TGTGCCAGCAGCAAGCCGGGACAGATCTACGAGCAGTACTTC | CASSKPGQIYEQYF
TRBJ2-1 | 15 | - | TRBV14 | - | TGTGCCAGCAGCCCCCTTTCAGGGAATGGCAATGAGCAGTTCTTC | CASSPLSGNGNEQFF
TRBJ2-7 | 17 | TRBD1 | TRBV12-5 | - | TGTGCTAGTGGTTTCACCTTATCGGGACAGGGTATCTACGAGCAGTACTTC | CASGFTLSGQGIYEQYF